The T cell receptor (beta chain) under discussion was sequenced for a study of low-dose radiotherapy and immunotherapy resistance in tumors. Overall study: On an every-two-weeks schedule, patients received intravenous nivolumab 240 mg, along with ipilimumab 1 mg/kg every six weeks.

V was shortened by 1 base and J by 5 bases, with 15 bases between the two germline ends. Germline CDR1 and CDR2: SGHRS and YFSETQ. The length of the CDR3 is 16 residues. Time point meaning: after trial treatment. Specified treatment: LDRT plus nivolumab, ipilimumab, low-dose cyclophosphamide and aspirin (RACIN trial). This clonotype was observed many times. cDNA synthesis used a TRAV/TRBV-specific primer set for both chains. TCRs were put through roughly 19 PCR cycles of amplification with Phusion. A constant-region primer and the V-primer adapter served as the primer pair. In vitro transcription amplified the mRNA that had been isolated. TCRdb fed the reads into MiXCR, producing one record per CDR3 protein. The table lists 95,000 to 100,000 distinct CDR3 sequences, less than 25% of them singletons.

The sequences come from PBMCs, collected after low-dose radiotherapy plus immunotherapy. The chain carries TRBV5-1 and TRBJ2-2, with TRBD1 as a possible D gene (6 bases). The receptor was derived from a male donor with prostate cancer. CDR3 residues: CASSLYGGRGTGELFF. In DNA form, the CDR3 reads TGCGCCAGCAGCTTGTACGGTGGCAGGGGAACCGGGGAGCTGTTTTTT.